The entry below describes one T cell receptor (beta chain). Its antigen is currently not known. No much larger clone exists at a distance of one base, and base qualities are not known. The sample's time point label is to be understood as: about a year on ibrutinib. Around 1.8 micrograms of genomic DNA were extracted from cryopreserved PBMCs for TCR beta library preparation. High-throughput TCR beta sequencing was performed on longitudinal blood samples from CLL patients receiving ibrutinib monotherapy. The patients took part in an open-label, single-center phase 2 trial of ibrutinib monotherapy. CDR3 length: 15 amino acids, cysteine to phenylalanine. The kept DNA is CDR3 alone, 45 bases in frame from the first base. Per the germline V gene, MNHEY is the CDR1 and SVGAGI is the CDR2. V is trimmed back by 6 bases and J by 2 bases, and the junction contains 7 bases that no gene match accounts for. Each clonotype received, on average, about 9.7x coverage in deep resolution sequencing performed on a MiSeq, where the target depth lay between 1 in 1 million and 1 in 200,000 T cells. The immunoSEQ hsTCRB Kit was used to generate the TCR beta libraries. The published analysis was carried out like this. Data were analyzed with ImmunoSEQ Data Assistant and ImmunoSEQ Analyzer, with V, D and J genes assigned per IMGT definitions. Clonality, which ranges from 0 to 1, was calculated by subtracting the normalized Shannon entropy of productive rearrangement frequencies from one. Public clonotype analysis was restricted to overrepresented clonotypes comprising at least 0.05% of each patient's repertoire. About a dozen age-matched healthy donor repertoires from immuneACCESS served as clonality controls. The clones in this table, taken by TCRdb from immuneACCESS, are in-frame only. Not every clone is retained; where verified, under half of the shortfall comes from an unresolved V gene, and the cause of the rest is unknown. V and J calls and clone size are copied from that table; D and trimming were computed from the DNA. Across this sample there are 130,000 or so clones, with roughly 77% seen only once. Around 30% of the sample belongs to the ten largest clones.

This record belongs to a study of cytotoxic CD8 clonotypes in ibrutinib-treated CLL (dated by TCRdb to 2020 to 2023). In the study overall: The cohort was composed of roughly ten relapsed/refractory and around 14 treatment-naive patients; IGHV unmutated status was identified in 17 to 18 patients. Samples at response were collected after a median of approximately twelve months of treatment, with a range of 6 to 36 months. Longitudinal samples were available for about 30% of the roughly 90 trial participants. Every remission and progressive disease sample was obtained while ibrutinib was still being received by the patients. Responses were partial in 25 or so patients and complete in 2; after median around 72 months follow-up, some 15 stayed in remission and 12 progressed. An average of around 250,000 productive templates and approximately 90,000 productive rearrangements was obtained per sample. Cryopreserved peripheral blood mononuclear cells were obtained before treatment, at response, and at either sustained remission or disease progression. What the authors observed across the whole study: An increase in clonality was observed at ibrutinib response, with clonality remaining stable during sustained remission and falling back toward baseline at progression. Sampling times were not matched between patients in sustained remission and patients whose disease was progressing, and lymph node repertoires were not examined. Public clonotypes were rare and either contracted or stayed stable during treatment, and the rise in clonality at ibrutinib response reflected the expansion of private clonotypes. Baseline clonality was found to be higher than that of age-matched healthy donors and was strongly correlated with circulating CD8+ T-cell counts.

The rearrangement combines TRBV6-5 with TRBJ1-1; TRBD1 matches 9 bases in the middle. The sequencing used PBMCs, collected after 12 months of ibrutinib treatment. This clonotype was sampled from a human donor with chronic lymphocytic leukemia. The DNA reads TGTGCCAGCAGGACAGGGGGGCTGATAAACACTGAAGCTTTCTTT. Its translation reads: CASRTGGLINTEAFF.